The present entry profiles one T cell receptor beta chain with its context. The antigen is not known. Some clones are missing from TCRdb's copy, which holds only in-frame ones; the method was immunoSEQ multiplex PCR. This table has more than 500,000 clones, about 96% appearing once. This sample was included in a study of shared clonotypes between healthy human individuals. Study results and limitations: Among non-shared clonotypes, generation probabilities were lower than among those shared by all four donors.

What was sequenced was naive CD4+ T cells sorted from blood. Subset described: CD45RA+ positively selected. This clonotype originated in a woman aged 25-40 years in good health.

CDR3 loop: CASSLVRTGGGYTF. CDR3 coding DNA: TGTGCCAGCAGCTTAGTCCGGACAGGCGGAGGCTACACCTTC. The chain is built from TRBV11-2 and TRBJ1-2, with 7 positions matching TRBD1. V was pared by 1 base and J by 8 bases, with 7 bases of the junction left unmatched. The germline CDR1 and CDR2 sequences are SGHAT and FQNNGV. The CDR3 totals 14 residues. Based on the CDR3 plus reference TRBV11-2 and TRBJ1-2, the full variable domain is EAGVAQSPRYKIIEKRQSVAFWCNPISGHATLYWYQQILGQGPKLLIQFQNNGVVDDSQLPKDRFSAERLKGVDSTLKIQPAKLEDSAVYLCASSLVRTGGGYTFGSGTRLTVV.